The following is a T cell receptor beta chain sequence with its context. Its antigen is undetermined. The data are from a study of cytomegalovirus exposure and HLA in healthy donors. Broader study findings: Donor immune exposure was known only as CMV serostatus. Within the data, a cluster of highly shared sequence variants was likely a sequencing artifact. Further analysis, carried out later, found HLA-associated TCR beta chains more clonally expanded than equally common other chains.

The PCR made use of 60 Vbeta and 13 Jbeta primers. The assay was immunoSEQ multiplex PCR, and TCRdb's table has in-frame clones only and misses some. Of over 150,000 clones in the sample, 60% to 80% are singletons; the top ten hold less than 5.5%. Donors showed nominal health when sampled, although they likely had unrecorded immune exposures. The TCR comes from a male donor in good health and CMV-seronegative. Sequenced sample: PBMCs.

CDR3 DNA: TGTGCCAGCAGACTGAACCCTACTAGCACAGATACGCAGTATTTT. This encodes CASRLNPTSTDTQYF. This chain links TRBV6-4 with TRBJ2-3; D not certain. V gave up 6 bases and J gave up 0 bases, with 13 bases separating them. Germline V gene sequence: CDR1 MRHNA, CDR2 SNTAGT. The length of the CDR3 is 15 residues.